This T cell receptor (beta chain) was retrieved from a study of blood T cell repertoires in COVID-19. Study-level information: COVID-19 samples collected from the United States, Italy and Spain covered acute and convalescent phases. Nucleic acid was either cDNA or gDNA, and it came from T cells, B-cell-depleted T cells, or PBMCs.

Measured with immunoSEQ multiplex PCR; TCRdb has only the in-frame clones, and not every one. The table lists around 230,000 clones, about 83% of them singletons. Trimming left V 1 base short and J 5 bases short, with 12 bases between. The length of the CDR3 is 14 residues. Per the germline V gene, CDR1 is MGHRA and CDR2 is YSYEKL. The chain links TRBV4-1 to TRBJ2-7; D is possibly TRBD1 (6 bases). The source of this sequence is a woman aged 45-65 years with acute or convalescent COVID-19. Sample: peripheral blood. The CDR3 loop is CASSQVQGSDEQYF. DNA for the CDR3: TGCGCCAGCAGCCAAGTCCAGGGGTCGGACGAGCAGTACTTC.